What follows are 16 T cell receptor beta chains derived from one specimen sequenced in a study of neurological immune-mediated disorders. TCRdb fed the 5' RACE reads into MiXCR, producing one record per CDR3 protein. The sample includes about 46,000 distinct CDR3 sequences, about 2% of them seen just once. The sequencing input was PBMCs. These receptor sequences come from a woman in her forties with multiple sclerosis.

This clonotype was observed many times. The chain employs TRBV20-1 and TRBJ2-7, with D perhaps assigned TRBD1 or TRBD2 (5 bases each). Germline loops: CDR1 DFQATT, CDR2 SNEGSKA (reference sequence). This CDR3 region has 15 residues. V lost 6 bases to trimming and J lost 0 bases, with 18 bases between them. Here the CDR3 reads CSAVPGTQSSYEQYF. In DNA form, the CDR3 reads TGCAGTGCCGTCCCCGGGACCCAAAGCTCCTACGAGCAGTACTTC.

This clonotype appeared many times. This rearrangement joins TRBV5-1 to TRBJ2-7; D may be TRBD2 (6 bases). From germline, CDR1 is SGHRS and CDR2 YFSETQ. Trimming left V 0 bases short and J 4 bases short, with 8 bases between. CDR3 length equals 13 residues. CDR3 region: CASSLEEGYEQYF. The CDR3 region has the DNA TGCGCCAGCAGCTTGGAGGAGGGGTACGAGCAGTACTTC.

There are many counts of this clonotype. This chain joins TRBV27 and TRBJ1-1; tentatively, D is TRBD1 (6 bases). CDR1 and CDR2 from the germline V gene are MNHEY and SMNVEV (reference sequence). V gave up 4 bases and J gave up 1 base, with 7 bases separating them. The CDR3 covers 13 residues. The CDR3 region has the DNA TGTGCCAGCAGTTGGACAGAGAACACTGAAGCTTTCTTT. Translating it yields CASSWTENTEAFF.

Many counts were recorded for this clonotype. This chain uses TRBV12-3 or TRBV12-4 with TRBJ1-6, with 9 bases fitting TRBD1. J was trimmed by 7 bases and V by 6 bases; bases with no gene match: 10. The CDR3 extends over 16 amino acids. CDR3 bases: TGTGCCAGCAGCCGCGGCGGACAGGGGTGGAATTCACCCCTCCACTTT. As protein: CASSRGGQGWNSPLHF.

The table lists this clonotype with a few counts. The junction departs from germline at one end; a sequencing error may be responsible. The chain employs TRBV10-3 and TRBJ2-7; weak D call: TRBD1 (6 bases). CDR1 and CDR2 (germline): ENHRY, SYGVKD. This CDR3 spans 16 amino acids. CDR3 loop: CVISEPAMSGAHQEYF. The DNA of the CDR3 is TGTGTCATCAGTGAGCCGGCCATGTCAGGGGCTCATCAGGAGTACTTC.

Ten or more counts support this clonotype. CDR3 sequence (DNA): TGTGCCAGCAGCCAGATCCCAAGCCAGGGCAGGAACACTGAAGCTTTCTTT. Protein product: CASSQIPSQGRNTEAFF. The chain recombines TRBV3-1 with TRBJ1-1; tentatively, D is TRBD1 (5 bases). Per the germline V gene, CDR1 is LGHDT and CDR2 is YNNKEL (reference sequence). V gave up 3 bases and J gave up 1 base, with 18 bases separating them. CDR3 length equals 17 residues.

This clonotype has a count of ten or more. The chain carries TRBV28 and TRBJ2-7, with 9 positions matching TRBD1. With 6 bases clipped from V and 4 bases from J, the junction kept 7 bases outside the gene matches. Germline CDR1 reads MDHEN; CDR2 reads SYDVKM. The CDR3 extends over 14 amino acids. CDR3 in DNA: TGTGCCAGCAGCCGACGGGACAGGGTGTACGAGCAGTACTTC. This sequence encodes CASSRRDRVYEQYF.

This clonotype was seen ten or more times. The chain links TRBV5-1 to TRBJ2-3; TRBD2 matches at 13 bases. This CDR3 has 16 amino acids. J lost 5 bases, V lost 3 bases, and 6 bases had no gene match. Germline V gene lookup returns CDR1 SGHRS and CDR2 YFSETQ. The CDR3 region is CASSSRTSGGGDTQYF. CDR3 coding DNA: TGCGCCAGCAGCTCACGGACTAGCGGGGGTGGAGATACGCAGTATTTT.

This clonotype was recorded many times. The chain combines TRBV20-1 with TRBJ2-1, with 7 bases lining up with TRBD1. This CDR3 comprises 18 residues. J was trimmed by 2 bases and V by 3 bases; bases with no gene match: 16. CDR1 is DFQATT, CDR2 SNEGSKA, per germline (reference sequence). CDR3 region: CSASARGKKGIPYNEQFF. The CDR3 DNA reads TGCAGTGCTAGTGCCAGGGGGAAAAAAGGGATCCCCTACAATGAGCAGTTCTTC.

This clonotype was observed many times. This rearrangement joins TRBV20-1 to TRBJ2-7; possible D gene TRBD1, 6 bases. Looked up from germline, CDR1 is DFQATT and CDR2 is SNEGSKA (reference sequence). The CDR3 extends over 13 amino acids. V was cut by 5 bases and J by 2 bases, with 13 bases left in between. CDR3 residues: CSALDRNPYEQYF. The CDR3 nucleotides read TGCAGTGCTTTAGACAGGAACCCCTACGAGCAGTACTTC.

Ten or more counts support this clonotype. J is TRBJ2-5 and V is TRBV3-1; 8 nucleotides match TRBD1. The V and J ends lost 1 base and 1 base, in that order; junction bases with no gene match: 5. There are 16 residues in the CDR3. The V gene's germline CDR1 is LGHDT and CDR2 YNNKEL (reference sequence). CDR3 sequence: CASSQGGTGGQETQYF. The CDR3 coding sequence is TGTGCCAGCAGCCAAGGTGGGACAGGTGGCCAAGAGACCCAGTACTTC.

This clonotype appeared many times. J is TRBJ2-5 and V is TRBV10-3; a weak D match, TRBD2 (6 bases). The germline V and J ends were trimmed by 3 bases and 4 bases, with 6 bases remaining between them. CDR3 length: 12 residues. Germline V gene lookup returns CDR1 ENHRY and CDR2 SYGVKD. The CDR3 here is CAISDGGETQYF. The CDR3 DNA reads as TGTGCCATCAGTGACGGGGGAGAGACCCAGTACTTC.

This clonotype was seen many times. V and J are TRBV9 and TRBJ2-7, with D possibly being TRBD2 (5 bases). The ends were cut back, 0 bases at V and 0 bases at J, with 7 bases in the middle. The CDR3 is 14 residues long. Germline values: CDR1 SGDLS, CDR2 YYNGEE. CDR3 in DNA: TGTGCCAGCAGCGTAGAAGCGGACTCCTACGAGCAGTACTTC. Translating it yields CASSVEADSYEQYF.

This clonotype was picked up many times. The CDR3 DNA reads as TGTGCCAGCTCACCACCCCAGGAGACAGATACGCAGTATTTT. Protein product: CASSPPQETDTQYF. The gene calls are TRBV18 and TRBJ2-3; no definite D call. The CDR3 runs to 14 residues. CDR1 KGHSH and CDR2 LQKENI come from the germline V gene. V lost 0 bases to trimming and J lost 3 bases, with 7 bases between them. The variable domain in full, with the rest retrieved from reference TRBV18 and TRBJ2-3, is NAGVMQNPRHLVRRRGQEARLRCSPMKGHSHVYWYRQLPEEGLKFMVYLQKENIIDESGMPKERFSAEFPKEGPSILRIQQVVRGDSAAYFCASSPPQETDTQYFGPGTRLTVL.

This clonotype was found many times. This chain links TRBV2 with TRBJ2-2, with D perhaps TRBD2 (5 bases). V was clipped by 3 bases and J by 4 bases, with 12 bases between them. The CDR3 has 15 residues. Germline CDR1 is SNHLY and CDR2 is FYNNEI. The CDR3 nucleotides are TGTGCCAGCAGTGACACGGTTCGGGGCACCGGGGAGCTGTTTTTT. Translating gives CASSDTVRGTGELFF.

At least ten counts were recorded for this clonotype. This rearrangement joins TRBV5-1 to TRBJ2-2; D may be TRBD1 or TRBD2 (5 bases each). V dropped 0 bases and J dropped 4 bases, with 7 bases sitting between them. Germline V gene lookup returns CDR1 SGHRS and CDR2 YFSETQ. The CDR3 is 14 amino acids. CDR3: CASSLAGGTGELFF. In DNA form, the CDR3 reads TGCGCCAGCAGCTTGGCTGGGGGCACCGGGGAGCTGTTTTTT.